This TCR beta chain is drawn from a study of blood T cells in healthy people across ages. Whole-study results and caveats: It was not possible, with unsorted PBMCs, to conclusively compare naive and antigen-experienced cells.

As concerns this clonotype: Antigen unknown.

Through a sample-barcoded 5' primer and a J-beta primer mix, a second PCR was run for roughly 7 to 12 cycles. TCRdb used MiXCR to reprocess the 5' RACE reads, holding one entry per CDR3 protein. The data contain about 1.8 million distinct CDR3 sequences, about 50% of them singletons. V was cut by 3 bases and J by 5 bases, with 11 bases left in between. The germline V gene has CDR1 MGHRA and CDR2 YSYEKL. The CDR3 runs 15 residues. Every donor contributed ten milliliters of peripheral blood by blood draw. The sample consisted of blood. V is TRBV4-1 and J is TRBJ1-6, with no clear D. The TCR originated in a woman aged 40 to 50 in good health. The CDR3 loop reads CASSHDTANNSPLHF. CDR3 DNA sequence: TGCGCCAGCAGCCACGATACAGCAAATAATTCACCCCTCCACTTT.